Shown below are 11 T cell receptor beta chains from a single sample sequenced in a study of regulatory T cells in long-lasting Graves disease. Relying on iRepertoire HTBI primers and Arm-PCR of CDR3 regions, the team built TCR beta libraries. In TCRdb, the multiplex PCR reads were re-called with MiXCR into one record per CDR3 protein. Of hundreds of thousands of distinct CDR3 sequences in the sample, under 25% are singletons; the top ten hold 6.5% to 9%. Specified time point: persistent/refractory GD, antithyroid drugs over 5 years with positive TRAb. Preparation of the TCR library used RNA extracted from PBMCs. This sample comprised peripheral blood mononuclear cells (PBMCs), obtained when the disease was refractory, from a patient treated with antithyroid drugs. Source of these receptors: a female donor with Graves disease.

This clonotype was recorded at least ten times. V and J are TRBV2 and TRBJ1-1; D is perhaps TRBD1 (6 bases). V was trimmed by 4 bases and J by 5 bases, leaving 11 bases between them. The CDR3 totals 13 residues. Germline lookup yields CDR1 SNHLY and CDR2 FYNNEI. CDR3 bases: TGTGCCAGCAGTGGGGGGACATGGACTGAAGCTTTCTTT. Its translation is CASSGGTWTEAFF.

In its sample, this clonotype was seen many times. This chain links TRBV10-3 with TRBJ1-1; D is unclear. The germline V and J ends were trimmed by 0 bases and 2 bases, with 1 base remaining between them. The length of the CDR3 is 12 residues. Germline assignment: CDR1 ENHRY and CDR2 SYGVKD. CDR3 sequence: CAISESNTEAFF. The CDR3 nucleotides are TGTGCCATCAGTGAGTCAAACACTGAAGCTTTCTTT.

This clonotype has just a few counts. The chain has TRBV6-2 or TRBV6-3 and TRBJ1-1, with D unclear. Trimming stripped 2 bases from V and 4 bases from J, with 8 bases between. The CDR3 loop spans 13 amino acids. CDR1 is MNHEY, CDR2 SVGEGT, per germline. CDR3 nucleotides: TGTGCCAGCAGTTACGCCCATGGCACTGAAGCTTTCTTT. As protein: CASSYAHGTEAFF.

This clonotype was picked up many times. The chain recombines TRBV7-9 with TRBJ2-7; TRBD2 might be the D (6 bases). V lost 5 bases, J lost 7 bases, and 18 bases lay in between. CDR1 is SEHNR and CDR2 is FQNEAQ in the germline V gene (reference sequence). CDR3 size: 14 residues. CDR3 nucleotide sequence: TGTGCCAGCAGCGAGGGAGGCACGGGGTGGGAGCAGTACTTC. Translating gives CASSEGGTGWEQYF.

The chain joins TRBV5-4 to TRBJ2-5; 8 bases are a match to TRBD2. The CDR3 spans 16 residues. V shed 4 bases, J shed 1 base, and the junction held 9 bases outside the gene matches. The germline gives CDR1 SGHNT, CDR2 YYREEE (reference sequence). The CDR3 here is CASSTRGGRLQETQYF. CDR3 in DNA: TGTGCCAGCAGCACCCGTGGCGGGAGGCTCCAAGAGACCCAGTACTTC.

J is TRBJ2-4 and V is TRBV20-1; tentative D call: TRBD2 (7 bases). CDR3 length: 14 amino acids. CDR1 and CDR2 (germline): DFQATT, SNEGSKA (reference sequence). V lost 5 bases and J 4 bases, leaving 15 bases between the germline ends. The DNA of the CDR3 is TGCAGTGCTGAAGGGGGGGGGGTTAAAAACATTCAGTACTTC. It codes for CSAEGGGVKNIQYF.

V is TRBV3-1 and J is TRBJ1-5, with D perhaps matching TRBD1 (5 bases). The CDR3 spans 14 residues. CDR1 and CDR2 from the germline V gene are LGHDT and YNNKEL (reference sequence). Trimming left V 1 base short and J 9 bases short, with 13 bases between. Here the CDR3 DNA reads TGTGCCAGCAGCCAAGGGCGGGGGTGGTGGCCCCAGCATTTT. Translated, it gives CASSQGRGWWPQHF.

This clonotype has ten or more counts. This rearrangement joins TRBV28 to TRBJ2-7, with D perhaps assigned TRBD1 or TRBD2 (6 bases each). Trimming took off 5 bases at V and 2 bases at J, with 13 bases between the two ends. Germline CDR1 and CDR2: MDHEN and SYDVKM. This CDR3 has 14 amino acids. This chain's CDR3 is CASSGVGGTYEQYF. The CDR3 bases are TGTGCCAGCAGTGGTGTAGGGGGGACCTACGAGCAGTACTTC.

This clonotype was counted a few times. The chain has TRBV7-9 and TRBJ1-1, with D perhaps matching TRBD1 (6 bases). This CDR3 is 13 amino acids long. Germline-derived CDR1 and CDR2 are SEHNR and FQNEAQ (reference sequence). Trimming shortened V by 4 bases and J by 5 bases, and 11 bases separated the two germline ends. CDR3 DNA sequence: TGTGCCAGCAGCTCCTCAGGGGATACTGAAGCTTTCTTT. Encoded protein: CASSSSGDTEAFF. The full variable domain, its missing parts supplied by reference TRBV7-9 and TRBJ1-1, is DTGVSQNPRHKITKRGQNVTFRCDPISEHNRLYWYRQTLGQGPEFLTYFQNEAQLEKSRLLSDRFSAERPKGSFSTLEIQRTEQGDSAMYLCASSSSGDTEAFFGQGTRLTVV.

This clonotype was seen at least ten times. This chain uses TRBV9 with TRBJ2-5; 10 bases align to TRBD2. The J segment lost 5 bases and the V segment lost 3 bases, leaving 10 bases of the junction unmatched. The CDR3 covers 16 residues. Germline CDR1 SGDLS, CDR2 YYNGEE. CDR3 loop: CASSGPSGGALETQYF. CDR3 DNA: TGTGCCAGCAGCGGGCCCAGCGGGGGGGCCTTGGAGACCCAGTACTTC. Together with reference TRBV9 and TRBJ2-5, the CDR3 gives the full variable domain: DSGVTQTPKHLITATGQRVTLRCSPRSGDLSVYWYQQSLDQGLQFLIQYYNGEERAKGNILERFSAQQFPDLHSELNLSSLELGDSALYFCASSGPSGGALETQYFGPGTRLLVL.

This clonotype turned up a few times. V is TRBV9 and J is TRBJ2-2; 7 nucleotides agree with TRBD1. V lost 2 bases to trimming and J lost 7 bases; unmatched junction nucleotides: 8. CDR3 length: 15 residues. CDR1 and CDR2 (germline): SGDLS, YYNGEE. CDR3 region: CASSVRAGGSGELFF. In DNA, the CDR3 is TGTGCCAGCAGCGTTAGGGCAGGGGGAAGCGGGGAGCTGTTTTTT.